Listed below are T cell receptor beta chains from one sample, sequenced in a study of T cell changes during pregnancy in multiple sclerosis. Libraries were prepared by immunoSEQ multiplex PCR; TCRdb keeps only in-frame clonotypes and omits some of them. Of tens of thousands of clones in the sample, around nine tenths were seen once. The material was CD4+ T cells from peripheral blood mononuclear cells, obtained in the first trimester of pregnancy. The receptors derive from a female donor with multiple sclerosis, enrolled in a pregnancy study. CDR3s include the opening cysteine and the closing phenylalanine or tryptophan. The order of the fields is clone size, V gene, J gene, D gene, CDR3 DNA, CDR3 protein. The D gene is left open where the match is weak. Clone size is stated in some rows and not others, as once, few, many or a class when expanded.

>NA|TRBV2|TRBJ2-3|TRBD2
TGTGCCAGCAATCTTCTAGCGGGCGGTAACACAGATACGCAGTATTTT
CASNLLAGGNTDTQYF
>NA|TRBV5-4|TRBJ2-1|TRBD2
TGTGCCAGCAGCTTGGGCCTAGCGGGGAACAATGAGCAGTTCTTC
CASSLGLAGNNEQFF
>NA|TRBV10-2|TRBJ2-7|TRBD1
TGCGCCAGCAGTGAGAATCCCGGGACAGGGGGCGGTGAGCAGTACTTC
CASSENPGTGGGEQYF
>NA|TRBV2|TRBJ1-2|TRBD1
TGTGCCAGCAGTGTGCAAAGACAGGGGCCGGCTGGCTACACCTTC
CASSVQRQGPAGYTF
>NA|TRBV18|TRBJ1-1|TRBD1
TGTGCCAGCTCACCGAAGGCAGGGGGCTTTATGGGCACTGAAGCTTTCTTT
CASSPKAGGFMGTEAFF
>NA|TRBV2|TRBJ2-7|TRBD2
TGTGCCAGCAGTGAGCCGGGACTAGCGGGAGTCGAGCAGTACTTC
CASSEPGLAGVEQYF
>NA|TRBV27|TRBJ2-3|TRBD2
TGTGCCAGCAGGCCTACTAGCGGTACGCAGTATTTT
CASRPTSGTQYF
>NA|TRBV6-6|TRBJ1-2|TRBD1
TGTGCCAGCAGTCCAACAGGGGGGACTAACTATGGCTACACCTTC
CASSPTGGTNYGYTF
>NA|TRBV18|TRBJ2-2|NA
TGTGCCAGCTCACGGGGAGAATCGGAGGAGCTGTTTTTT
CASSRGESEELFF
>NA|TRBV5-1|TRBJ1-1|NA
TGCGCCAGCAGCTTAGGAGACACTGAAGCTTTCTTT
CASSLGDTEAFF
>NA|TRBV6-1|TRBJ2-6|NA
TGTGCCAGCAGTGCCACCACTAGTACTGGGGCCAACGTCCTGACTTTC
CASSATTSTGANVLTF
>NA|TRBV19|TRBJ1-5|NA
TGTGCCAGTATTCTGACAGGTGGGAATCAGCCCCAGCATTTT
CASILTGGNQPQHF
>once|TRBV19|TRBJ1-5|NA
TGTGCCAGTAGTATAGTGGGAGGTGGGGGACAGCCCCAGCATTTT
CASSIVGGGGQPQHF
>NA|TRBV27|TRBJ2-1|NA
TGTGCCAGCACCCCGCGTTGGGAGTTCTACAATGAGCAGTTCTTC
CASTPRWEFYNEQFF
>NA|TRBV19|TRBJ1-2|NA
TGTGCCAGTAGACCCCGGGAGCACACTAACTATGGCTACACCTTC
CASRPREHTNYGYTF
>NA|TRBV9|TRBJ1-3|NA
TGTGCCAGCAGCCTAAGCCCAGGGATCTCTGGAAACACCATATATTTT
CASSLSPGISGNTIYF